The 2 T cell receptor beta chains in this list originate from one sample, sequenced in a study of blood T cell repertoires in COVID-19. The assay was immunoSEQ multiplex PCR, and TCRdb's table has in-frame clones only and misses some. The profile shows some 100,000 clones, roughly nine tenths of them singletons. The sequencing sample was made of peripheral blood. The receptor set was obtained from a man aged 50 or older with acute or convalescent COVID-19.

The chain is built from TRBV28 and TRBJ1-1; tentatively, D is TRBD1 (5 bases). The V end was cut by 4 bases, the J end by 1 base, with 13 bases between. The CDR3 length is 15 residues. Germline V gene sequence: CDR1 MDHEN, CDR2 SYDVKM. CDR3 nucleotide sequence: TGTGCCAGCAGTTCCCCGAACAGGAGGAACACTGAAGCTTTCTTT. Its protein is CASSSPNRRNTEAFF.

The chain employs TRBV30 and TRBJ2-1; weak D call: TRBD2 (6 bases). CDR3 length: 15 amino acids. V shed 0 bases and J shed 7 bases, with 16 bases lying between them. Germline loops: CDR1 GTSNPN, CDR2 SVGIG (reference sequence). The DNA of the CDR3 is TGTGCCTGGAGTGTAGGGCGGGGACGTGCGAATGAGCAGTTCTTC. Its protein is CAWSVGRGRANEQFF.